This passage covers 23 T cell receptor beta chains from one sample sequenced in a study of blood T cells in healthy people across ages. PCR was performed a second time for about 7 to 11 cycles using a sample-barcoded 5' primer and a J-beta primer mix. TCRdb reprocessed the 5' RACE reads with MiXCR, giving one entry per CDR3 protein. The sample shows 1,800,000 or so distinct CDR3 sequences, about 39% of them seen only once. Sequencing input: blood. The receptors originated from a human donor in good health.

This CDR3 reads CSAPRQEDSYGYTF. Here the CDR3 DNA reads TGCAGTGCCCCCCGACAGGAAGATTCCTACGGCTACACCTTC. The chain links TRBV20-1 to TRBJ1-2; a weak D match, TRBD1 (6 bases). Germline assignment: CDR1 DFQATT and CDR2 SNEGSKA (reference sequence). V shed 6 bases and J shed 8 bases, with 22 bases lying between them. The CDR3 is made up of 14 amino acids.

V is TRBV2 and J is TRBJ1-4, with 11 bases lining up with TRBD1. V lost 0 bases, J lost 14 bases, and 8 bases stayed unmatched. CDR3 length: 15 residues. The germline V gene encodes CDR1 SNHLY and CDR2 FYNNEI. Here the CDR3 DNA reads TGTGCCAGCAGTGAAGCGGACGGACAGGGGGCGAGGCTGTTTTTT. Translation gives CASSEADGQGARLFF.

This clonotype has more than one count but fewer than ten. This rearrangement joins TRBV29-1 to TRBJ2-7; 11 bases agree with TRBD1. CDR3 length equals 13 residues. V gave up 4 bases and J gave up 5 bases; unmatched junction bases: 4. Germline assignment: CDR1 SQVTM and CDR2 ANQGSEA. CDR3 coding DNA: TGCAGCGTTGCGGGGACAGGGGGTAACGAGCAGTACTTC. This sequence encodes CSVAGTGGNEQYF.

V and J are TRBV5-1 and TRBJ2-2; the D gene is possibly TRBD1 (6 bases). Trimming took 0 bases from V and 5 from J, leaving 14 bases between them. Germline V gene sequence: CDR1 SGHRS, CDR2 YFSETQ. The CDR3 has 16 residues. CDR3 DNA sequence: TGCGCCAGCAGCTTGGCCCCAAGGGGGAGAACCGGGGAGCTGTTTTTT. This encodes CASSLAPRGRTGELFF.

On this clonotype itself: Germline is not matched at one junction end, which may reflect a read error. The V and J genes are TRBV4-1 and TRBJ1-2; TRBD1 is a possible D gene (6 bases). Germline values: CDR1 MGHRA, CDR2 YSYEKL. The CDR3 contains 19 residues. This CDR3 reads CAGSQEVLIGTTINYGYTF. Written as DNA, the CDR3 is TGCGCCGGCAGCCAAGAGGTTTTAATCGGGACAACCATCAACTATGGCTACACCTTC.

This chain uses TRBV7-9 with TRBJ1-1, with D unclear. Between the trimmed V and J ends, which lost 6 bases and 2 bases, there was a span of 10 bases. There are 13 residues in the CDR3. Germline V CDR1 and CDR2: SEHNR, FQNEAQ (reference sequence). The CDR3 loop reads CASRPQDNTEAFF. For the CDR3, the DNA is TGTGCCAGCAGACCACAAGACAACACTGAAGCTTTCTTT.

V is TRBV28 and J is TRBJ2-2, with 9 bases that match TRBD1. The CDR3 length is 15 residues. V shed 3 bases and J 5 bases; nucleotides not matched to a gene: 4. CDR1 is MDHEN and CDR2 is SYDVKM in the germline V gene. The CDR3 sequence is CASSLGTGRTGELFF. CDR3 in DNA: TGTGCCAGCAGTTTGGGGACAGGGAGGACCGGGGAGCTGTTTTTT.

The chain uses TRBV20-1 and TRBJ2-7; D is possibly TRBD2 (6 bases). Germline CDR1 reads DFQATT; CDR2 reads SNEGSKA (reference sequence). The CDR3 consists of 15 residues. Trimming removed 1 base from V and 0 bases from J, with 13 bases in between. CDR3 loop: CSARGGEGLSYEQYF. CDR3 coding DNA: TGCAGTGCTAGAGGGGGGGAAGGGCTCTCCTACGAGCAGTACTTC.

This clonotype was seen a few times. CDR3 bases: TGTGCCAGTGCTAGCGGAGAGAACTCCTACGAGCAGTACTTC. It yields the protein CASASGENSYEQYF. J is TRBJ2-7 and V is TRBV19; 7 bases agree with TRBD2. Germline CDR1 and CDR2: LNHDA and SQIVND (reference sequence). This CDR3 has 14 residues. V shed 8 bases, J shed 0 bases, and the junction held 7 bases outside the gene matches. The full variable domain, completed using reference TRBV19 and TRBJ2-7, is DGGITQSPKYLFRKEGQNVTLSCEQNLNHDAMYWYRQDPGQGLRLIYYSQIVNDFQKGDIAEGYSVSREKKESFPLTVTSAQKNPTAFYLCASASGENSYEQYFGPGTRLTVT.

Here the CDR3 reads CASSREGTGVGYTF. CDR3 DNA sequence: TGCGCCAGCAGCCGGGAAGGGACGGGCGTTGGCTACACCTTC. The V gene is TRBV4-1, the J gene TRBJ1-2; D possibly corresponds to TRBD1 (5 bases). Germline V CDR1 and CDR2: MGHRA, YSYEKL. This CDR3 region has 14 residues. Trimming left V 4 bases short and J 7 bases short, with 16 bases between.

This clonotype appeared a single time. The chain joins TRBV10-3 to TRBJ2-1, with 7 positions matching TRBD1. Germline V gives CDR1 ENHRY, CDR2 SYGVKD. V lost 3 bases to trimming and J lost 5 bases; unmatched junction nucleotides: 13. There are 17 residues in the CDR3. The chain's CDR3 is CAISDGNQGVGDNEQFF. DNA of the CDR3: TGTGCCATCAGTGACGGCAACCAGGGGGTAGGGGACAATGAGCAGTTCTTC.

This chain uses TRBV7-9 with TRBJ1-2, with unresolved D. Germline CDR1 is SEHNR and CDR2 is FQNEAQ (reference sequence). Between the trimmed V and J ends, which lost 1 base and 7 bases, there was a span of 16 bases. The CDR3 length is 15 residues. CDR3 nucleotides: TGTGCCAGCAGCTTAGTGGTTCCTGATCTAGGTGGCTACACCTTC. Its translation: CASSLVVPDLGGYTF.

The CDR3, as DNA: TGCAGCGTCGGGACAGGGGAATGCTACGAGCAGTACTTC. This gives the protein CSVGTGECYEQYF. This chain connects TRBV29-1 to TRBJ2-7; 10 bases line up with TRBD1. The V and J ends lost 6 bases and 3 bases, in that order; junction bases with no gene match: 5. The length of the CDR3 is 13 residues. Germline lookup yields CDR1 SQVTM and CDR2 ANQGSEA.

The chain carries TRBV29-1 and TRBJ2-5, with D perhaps matching TRBD1 (7 bases). The ends were cut back, 3 bases at V and 4 bases at J, with 15 bases in the middle. The CDR3 spans 14 residues. Germline V CDR1 and CDR2: SQVTM, ANQGSEA. CDR3 loop: CSVDRGVVRETQYF. As DNA, the CDR3 is TGCAGCGTTGACAGGGGGGTGGTGCGAGAGACCCAGTACTTC.

Note on this clonotype: At one end the junction does not follow the germline gene, possibly because of a read error. This chain joins TRBV7-2 and TRBJ2-7; the match to TRBD1 covers 10 bases. This CDR3 comprises 14 residues. The germline V gene encodes CDR1 SGHTA and CDR2 FQGNSA. The chain's CDR3 is CASGAGTGAYEQYF. The CDR3 coding sequence is TGTGCCAGTGGAGCCGGGACAGGGGCCTATGAGCAGTACTTC.

This clonotype was detected only a few times. The chain uses TRBV29-1 and TRBJ2-3, with D possibly called TRBD1 or TRBD2 (5 bases each). Germline values: CDR1 SQVTM, CDR2 ANQGSEA. The ends were cut back, 7 bases at V and 1 base at J, with 12 bases in the middle. CDR3 size: 13 residues. The CDR3 sequence: CSGSLGGTDTQYF. CDR3 bases: TGCAGCGGATCATTGGGGGGCACAGATACGCAGTATTTT.

A few counts support this clonotype. The gene calls are TRBV7-9 and TRBJ1-6, with a weak D call TRBD1 (5 bases). CDR1 and CDR2 (germline): SEHNR, FQNEAQ (reference sequence). The CDR3 extends over 14 amino acids. V lost 3 bases and J 9 bases, leaving 12 bases between the germline ends. The CDR3 coding sequence is TGTGCCAGCAGCTTTATTCAGGGTAGTTCACCCCTCCACTTT. It yields the protein CASSFIQGSSPLHF.

The rearrangement uses TRBV7-2 and TRBJ2-3; D may be TRBD1 (5 bases). Looked up from germline, CDR1 is SGHTA and CDR2 is FQGNSA. Trimming shortened V by 3 bases and J by 1 base, and 8 bases separated the two germline ends. The length of the CDR3 is 14 residues. The CDR3: CASSLTVGTDTQYF. For the CDR3, the DNA is TGTGCCAGCAGCTTGACAGTCGGCACAGATACGCAGTATTTT. Full variable domain (missing parts from reference TRBV7-2 and TRBJ2-3): GAGVSQSPSNKVTEKGKDVELRCDPISGHTALYWYRQSLGQGLEFLIYFQGNSAPDKSGLPSDRFSAERTGGSVSTLTIQRTQQEDSAVYLCASSLTVGTDTQYFGPGTRLTVL.

The chain recombines TRBV20-1 with TRBJ1-5; the D is unclear. Between the trimmed V and J ends, which lost 0 bases and 2 bases, there was a span of 8 bases. The CDR3 consists of 14 residues. Germline V gene lookup returns CDR1 DFQATT and CDR2 SNEGSKA (reference sequence). The CDR3 region is CSARDVGGNQPQHF. The CDR3 DNA reads as TGCAGTGCTAGAGATGTAGGCGGCAATCAGCCCCAGCATTTT.

The J gene is TRBJ2-5, the V gene TRBV10-3, with 8 bases identical to TRBD2. The junction had 4 bases not matched to a gene; V was cut back by 3 bases and J by 4 bases. This CDR3 region has 14 residues. From germline, CDR1 is ENHRY and CDR2 SYGVKD. CDR3 sequence (DNA): TGTGCCATCAGTGACGGGGGGGCGGGAGAGACCCAGTACTTC. Protein: CAISDGGAGETQYF.

The chain carries TRBV5-1 and TRBJ2-7, with a tentative D call TRBD2 (5 bases). Germline CDR1 SGHRS, CDR2 YFSETQ. Trimming removed 3 bases at V and 3 bases at J, with 13 bases between. The CDR3 totals 14 residues. CDR3 residues: CASSWVGRGYEQYF. CDR3 nucleotides: TGCGCCAGCAGCTGGGTCGGTCGGGGCTACGAGCAGTACTTC.

Points on this clonotype: Given a much more abundant clone one base away, this may be a read error. The CDR3 coding sequence is TGTGCCACCAGTGATTGGGCCTCGGGATCTCAAGAGACCCAGTACTTC. The encoded protein is CATSDWASGSQETQYF. The chain is built from TRBV24-1 and TRBJ2-5; tentatively, D is TRBD2 (5 bases). Trimming stripped 2 bases from V and 2 bases from J, with 14 bases between. This CDR3 has 16 residues. CDR1 and CDR2 from the germline V gene are KGHDR and SFDVKD.

This clonotype was detected many times. The CDR3 reads CASSESDSSYTDTQYF. Here the CDR3 DNA reads TGTGCCAGCAGTGAATCGGACAGCAGTTACACAGATACGCAGTATTTT. The V and J genes are TRBV2 and TRBJ2-3; the D gene is possibly TRBD1 (6 bases). Germline V lookup: CDR1 SNHLY, CDR2 FYNNEI. V was shortened by 2 bases and J by 2 bases, with 14 bases between the two germline ends. The CDR3 spans 16 residues.